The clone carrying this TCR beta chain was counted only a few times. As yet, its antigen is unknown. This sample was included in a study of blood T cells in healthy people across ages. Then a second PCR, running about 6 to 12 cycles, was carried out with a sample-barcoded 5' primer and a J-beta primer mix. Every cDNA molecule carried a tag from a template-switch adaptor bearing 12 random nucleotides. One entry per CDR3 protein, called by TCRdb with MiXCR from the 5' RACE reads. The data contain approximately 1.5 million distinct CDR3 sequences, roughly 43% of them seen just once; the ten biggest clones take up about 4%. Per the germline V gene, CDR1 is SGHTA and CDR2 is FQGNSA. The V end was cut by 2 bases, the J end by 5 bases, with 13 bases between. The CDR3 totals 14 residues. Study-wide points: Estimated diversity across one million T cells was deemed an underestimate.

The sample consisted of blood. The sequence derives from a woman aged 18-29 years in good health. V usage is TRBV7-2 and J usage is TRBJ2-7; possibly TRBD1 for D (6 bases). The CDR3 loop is CASSLLSGVHEQYF. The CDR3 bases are TGTGCCAGCAGCTTATTGTCAGGGGTCCACGAGCAGTACTTC.